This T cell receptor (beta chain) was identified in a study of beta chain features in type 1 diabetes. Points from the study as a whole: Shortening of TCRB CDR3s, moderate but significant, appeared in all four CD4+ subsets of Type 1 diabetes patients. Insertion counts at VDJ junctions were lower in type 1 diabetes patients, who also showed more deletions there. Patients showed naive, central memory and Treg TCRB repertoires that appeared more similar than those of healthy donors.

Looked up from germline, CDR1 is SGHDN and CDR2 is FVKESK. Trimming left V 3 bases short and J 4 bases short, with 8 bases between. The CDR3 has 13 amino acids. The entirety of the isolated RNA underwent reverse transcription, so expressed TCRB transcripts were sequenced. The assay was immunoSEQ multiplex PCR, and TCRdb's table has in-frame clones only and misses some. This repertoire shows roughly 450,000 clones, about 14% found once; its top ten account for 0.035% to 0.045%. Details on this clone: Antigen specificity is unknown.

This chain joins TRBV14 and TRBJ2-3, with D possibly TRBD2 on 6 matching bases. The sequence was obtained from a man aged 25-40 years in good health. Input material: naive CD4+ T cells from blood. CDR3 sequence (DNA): TGTGCCAGCAGCCAGTGGAGGGCAGATACGCAGTATTTT. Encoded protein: CASSQWRADTQYF.